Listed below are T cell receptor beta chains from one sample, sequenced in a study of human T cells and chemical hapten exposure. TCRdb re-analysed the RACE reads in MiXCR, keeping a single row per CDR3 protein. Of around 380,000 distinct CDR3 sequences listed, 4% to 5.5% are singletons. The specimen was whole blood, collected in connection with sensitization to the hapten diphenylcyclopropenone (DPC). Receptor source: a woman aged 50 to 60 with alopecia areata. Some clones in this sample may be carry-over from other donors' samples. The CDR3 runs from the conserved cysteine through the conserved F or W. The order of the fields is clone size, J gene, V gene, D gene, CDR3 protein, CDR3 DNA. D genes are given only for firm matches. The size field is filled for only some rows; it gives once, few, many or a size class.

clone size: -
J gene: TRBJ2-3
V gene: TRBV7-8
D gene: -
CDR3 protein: CASSFSGTTDTQYF
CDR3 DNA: TGTGCCAGCAGCTTTAGCGGAACCACAGATACGCAGTATTTT

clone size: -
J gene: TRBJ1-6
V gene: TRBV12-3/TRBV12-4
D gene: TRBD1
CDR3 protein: CASIQPGGALHF
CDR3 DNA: TGTGCCAGCATCCAACCAGGGGGAGCCCTCCACTTT

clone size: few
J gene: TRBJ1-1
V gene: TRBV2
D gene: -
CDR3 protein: CASSEHRYEAFF
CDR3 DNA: TGTGCCAGCAGTGAGCACAGGTACGAAGCTTTCTTT

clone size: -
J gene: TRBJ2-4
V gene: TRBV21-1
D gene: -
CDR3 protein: CASSSPPEGRPAKNIQYF
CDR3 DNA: TGTGCCAGCAGCTCTCCCCCCGAGGGGAGACCAGCCAAAAACATTCAGTACTTC

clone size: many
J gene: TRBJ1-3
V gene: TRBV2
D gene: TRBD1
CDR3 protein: CASSALGQGPHSGNTIYF
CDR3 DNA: TGTGCCAGCAGTGCCCTGGGACAGGGACCTCACTCTGGAAACACCATATATTTT

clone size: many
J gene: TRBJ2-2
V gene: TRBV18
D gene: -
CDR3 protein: CASSLQSTGELFF
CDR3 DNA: TGTGCCAGCTCACTTCAGAGCACCGGGGAGCTGTTTTTT

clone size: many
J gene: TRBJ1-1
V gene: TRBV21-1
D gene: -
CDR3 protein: CASSPIGTEAFF
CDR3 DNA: TGTGCCAGCAGCCCCATTGGCACTGAAGCTTTCTTT

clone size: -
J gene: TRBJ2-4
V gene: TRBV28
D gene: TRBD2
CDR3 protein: CASSPPGRGNGIQYF
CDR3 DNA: TGTGCCAGCAGTCCCCCGGGGAGGGGCAATGGCATTCAGTACTTC

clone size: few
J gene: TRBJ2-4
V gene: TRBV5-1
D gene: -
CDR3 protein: CASSLGAQNIQYF
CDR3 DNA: TGCGCCAGCAGCTTAGGCGCGCAAAACATTCAGTACTTC

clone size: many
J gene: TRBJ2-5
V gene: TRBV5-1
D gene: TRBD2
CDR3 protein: CASSERGGPQETQYF
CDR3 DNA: TGCGCCAGCAGTGAGCGCGGGGGGCCCCAAGAGACCCAGTACTTC

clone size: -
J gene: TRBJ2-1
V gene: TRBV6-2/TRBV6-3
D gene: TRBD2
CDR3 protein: CASSMRGASNEQFF
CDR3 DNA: TGTGCCAGCTCCATGCGGGGGGCTAGCAATGAGCAGTTCTTC

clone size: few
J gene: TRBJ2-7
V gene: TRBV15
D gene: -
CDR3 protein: CATSRDRAGLDEQYF
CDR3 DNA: TGTGCCACCAGCAGAGATCGCGCGGGTCTGGACGAGCAGTACTTC

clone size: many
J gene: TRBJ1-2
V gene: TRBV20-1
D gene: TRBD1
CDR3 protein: CSASHSGGKSYGYTF
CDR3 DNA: TGCAGTGCTAGTCATTCAGGGGGCAAGAGTTATGGCTACACCTTC

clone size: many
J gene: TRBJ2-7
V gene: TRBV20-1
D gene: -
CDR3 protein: CSAPDNTYEQYF
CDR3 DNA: TGCAGTGCCCCGGACAACACCTACGAGCAGTACTTC

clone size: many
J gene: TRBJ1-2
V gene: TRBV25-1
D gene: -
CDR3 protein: CASSELERGNGYTF
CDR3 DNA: TGTGCCAGCAGTGAATTGGAAAGGGGGAATGGCTACACCTTC

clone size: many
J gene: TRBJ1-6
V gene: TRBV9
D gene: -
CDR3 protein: CASSVDWSYNSPLHF
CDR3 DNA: TGTGCCAGCAGCGTAGACTGGTCCTATAATTCACCCCTCCACTTT

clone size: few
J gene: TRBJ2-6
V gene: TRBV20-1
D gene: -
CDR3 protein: CSARSAWAGANVLTF
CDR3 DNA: TGCAGTGCCCGATCCGCCTGGGCTGGGGCCAACGTCCTGACTTTC

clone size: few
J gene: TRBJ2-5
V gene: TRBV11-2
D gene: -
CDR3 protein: CASSKNWETQYF
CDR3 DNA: TGTGCCAGCAGCAAAAACTGGGAGACCCAGTACTTC

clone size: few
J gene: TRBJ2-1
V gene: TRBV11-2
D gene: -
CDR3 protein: CASSLARRTDYNEQFF
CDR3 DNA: TGTGCCAGCAGCTTAGCCCGAAGGACAGACTACAATGAGCAGTTCTTC

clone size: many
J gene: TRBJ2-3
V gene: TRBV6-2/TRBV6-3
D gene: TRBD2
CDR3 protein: CASSYGLAGTTDTQYF
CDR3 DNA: TGTGCCAGCAGTTACGGGCTAGCGGGAACCACAGATACGCAGTATTTT

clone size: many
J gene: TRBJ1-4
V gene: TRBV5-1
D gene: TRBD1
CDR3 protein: CASSRQGSATNEKLFF
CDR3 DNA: TGCGCCAGCAGCAGACAGGGGAGTGCAACTAATGAAAAACTGTTTTTT

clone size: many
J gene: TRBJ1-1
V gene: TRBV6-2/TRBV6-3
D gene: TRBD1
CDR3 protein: CASTGGTEAFF
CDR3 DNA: TGTGCCAGCACAGGGGGCACTGAAGCTTTCTTT

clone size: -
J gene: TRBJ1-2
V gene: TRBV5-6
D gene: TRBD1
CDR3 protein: CASSSGQATYGYTF
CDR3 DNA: TGTGCCAGCAGCTCCGGACAGGCTACCTATGGCTACACCTTC

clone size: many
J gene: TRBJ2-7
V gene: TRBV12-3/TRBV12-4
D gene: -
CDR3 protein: CASSRTGWEQYF
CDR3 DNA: TGTGCCAGCAGCCGAACAGGGTGGGAGCAGTACTTC

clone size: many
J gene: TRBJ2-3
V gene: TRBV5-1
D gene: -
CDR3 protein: CASSLGRINIYTDTQYF
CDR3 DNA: TGCGCCAGCAGCTTGGGCCGTATTAATATCTACACAGATACGCAGTATTTT

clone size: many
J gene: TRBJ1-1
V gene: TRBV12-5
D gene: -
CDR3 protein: CASGSPEAFF
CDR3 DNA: TGTGCTAGTGGTTCCCCTGAAGCTTTCTTT

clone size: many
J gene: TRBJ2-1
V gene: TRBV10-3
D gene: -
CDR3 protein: CAISDVSGSYNEQFF
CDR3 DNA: TGTGCCATCAGTGATGTAAGCGGATCCTACAATGAGCAGTTCTTC

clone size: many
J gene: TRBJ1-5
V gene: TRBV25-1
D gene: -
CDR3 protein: CASSQRYSNQPQHF
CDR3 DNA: TGTGCCAGCAGTCAGCGGTATAGCAATCAGCCCCAGCATTTT

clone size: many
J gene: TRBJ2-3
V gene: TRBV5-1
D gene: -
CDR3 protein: CASSLAGTLTDTQYF
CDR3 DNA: TGCGCCAGCAGCTTGGCCGGGACTCTTACAGATACGCAGTATTTT

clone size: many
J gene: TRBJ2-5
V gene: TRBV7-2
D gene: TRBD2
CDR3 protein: CASSWDYREQETQYF
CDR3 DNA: TGTGCCAGCAGCTGGGACTATCGGGAGCAAGAGACCCAGTACTTC

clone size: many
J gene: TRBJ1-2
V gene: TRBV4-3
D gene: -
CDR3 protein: CASSQEAEWNYGYTF
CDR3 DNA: TGCGCCAGCAGCCAAGAGGCGGAGTGGAACTATGGCTACACCTTC

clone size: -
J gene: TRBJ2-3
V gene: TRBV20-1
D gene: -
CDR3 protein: CSARHASSTDTQYF
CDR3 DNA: TGCAGTGCTAGGCACGCCTCTAGCACAGATACGCAGTATTTT

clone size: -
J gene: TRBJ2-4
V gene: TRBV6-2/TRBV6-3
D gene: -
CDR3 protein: CASTPAGFTKNIQYF
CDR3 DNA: TGTGCCAGCACCCCTGCGGGGTTTACCAAAAACATTCAGTACTTC

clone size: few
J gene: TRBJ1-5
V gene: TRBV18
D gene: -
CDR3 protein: CASSLLATGNSNQPQHF
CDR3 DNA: TGTGCCAGCTCACTGCTGGCTACGGGGAATAGCAATCAGCCCCAGCATTTT

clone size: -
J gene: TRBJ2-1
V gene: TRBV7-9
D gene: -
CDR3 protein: CASSHLRGSSYNEQFF
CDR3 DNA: TGTGCCAGCAGCCATCTCAGGGGAAGCTCCTACAATGAGCAGTTCTTC

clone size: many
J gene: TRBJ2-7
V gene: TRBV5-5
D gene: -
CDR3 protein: CASSFYGIYEQYF
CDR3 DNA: TGTGCCAGCAGCTTCTATGGAATTTACGAGCAGTACTTC

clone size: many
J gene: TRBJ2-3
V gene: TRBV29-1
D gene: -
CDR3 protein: CSVVPQPDTQYF
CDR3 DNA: TGCAGCGTTGTGCCGCAGCCAGATACGCAGTATTTT

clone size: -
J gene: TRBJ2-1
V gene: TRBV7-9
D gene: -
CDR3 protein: CASSREQSYNEQFF
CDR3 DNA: TGTGCCAGCAGCCGTGAACAGTCCTACAATGAGCAGTTCTTC

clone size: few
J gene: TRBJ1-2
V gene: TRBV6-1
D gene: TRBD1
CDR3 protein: CADGQGARGYTF
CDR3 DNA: TGTGCCGACGGACAGGGGGCCAGAGGCTACACCTTC

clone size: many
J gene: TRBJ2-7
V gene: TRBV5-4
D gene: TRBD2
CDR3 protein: CASSPGLGTPYEQYF
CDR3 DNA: TGTGCCAGCAGCCCAGGACTAGGGACCCCCTACGAGCAGTACTTC

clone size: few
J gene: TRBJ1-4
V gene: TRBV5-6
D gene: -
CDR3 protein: CASRPWTNEKLFF
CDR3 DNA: TGTGCCAGCAGGCCCTGGACTAATGAAAAACTGTTTTTT

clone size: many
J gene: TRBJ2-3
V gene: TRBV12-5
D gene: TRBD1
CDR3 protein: CASGPRQGPDTQYF
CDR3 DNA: TGTGCTAGTGGTCCCCGACAGGGTCCAGATACGCAGTATTTT

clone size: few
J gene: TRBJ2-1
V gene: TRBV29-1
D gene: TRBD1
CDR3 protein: CSVGTGTGSYNEQFF
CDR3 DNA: TGCAGCGTTGGTACCGGGACAGGGTCCTACAATGAGCAGTTCTTC

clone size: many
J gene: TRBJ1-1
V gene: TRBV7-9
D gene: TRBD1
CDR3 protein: CASSPGDGTGEWAFF
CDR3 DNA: TGTGCCAGCAGCCCGGGGGACGGGACAGGGGAATGGGCTTTCTTT

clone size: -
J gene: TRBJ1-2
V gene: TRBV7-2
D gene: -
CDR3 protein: CASSFDSAATFHYGYTF
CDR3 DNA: TGTGCCAGCAGCTTCGATTCAGCGGCCACTTTTCACTATGGCTACACCTTC

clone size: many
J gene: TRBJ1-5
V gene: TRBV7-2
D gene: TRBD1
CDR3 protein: CASSFFGQGARQPQHF
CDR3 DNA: TGTGCCAGCAGCTTCTTCGGGCAGGGGGCGCGGCAGCCCCAGCATTTT

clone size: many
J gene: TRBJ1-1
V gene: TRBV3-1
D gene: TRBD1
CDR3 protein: CASSLSTTGETEAFF
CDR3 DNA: TGTGCCAGCAGCCTTTCAACGACAGGGGAAACTGAAGCTTTCTTT

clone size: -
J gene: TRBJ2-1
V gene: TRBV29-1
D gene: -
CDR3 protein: CSVVGLSSYNEQFF
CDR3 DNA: TGCAGCGTTGTCGGACTAAGCTCCTACAATGAGCAGTTCTTC

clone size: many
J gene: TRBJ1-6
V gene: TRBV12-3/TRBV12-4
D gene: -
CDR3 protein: CASSLQGSYNSPLHF
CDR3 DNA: TGTGCCAGCAGTTTACAGGGCTCCTATAATTCACCCCTCCACTTT

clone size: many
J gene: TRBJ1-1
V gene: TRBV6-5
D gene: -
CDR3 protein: CASSYVERRLTEAFF
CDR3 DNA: TGTGCCAGCAGTTACGTAGAGAGGCGGTTGACTGAAGCTTTCTTT

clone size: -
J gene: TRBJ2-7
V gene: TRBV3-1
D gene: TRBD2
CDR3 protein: CASSQGTSGPFSYEQYF
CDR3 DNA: TGTGCCAGCAGCCAAGGGACTAGCGGGCCCTTCTCCTACGAGCAGTACTTC

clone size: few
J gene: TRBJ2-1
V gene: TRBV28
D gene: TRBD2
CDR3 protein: CATLRLAGIYNEQFF
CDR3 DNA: TGTGCCACCCTCCGACTAGCGGGGATCTACAATGAGCAGTTCTTC

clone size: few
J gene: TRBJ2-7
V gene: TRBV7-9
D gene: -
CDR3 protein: CASSSREPTYEQYF
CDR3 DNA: TGTGCCAGCAGTTCTCGGGAACCCACCTACGAGCAGTACTTC

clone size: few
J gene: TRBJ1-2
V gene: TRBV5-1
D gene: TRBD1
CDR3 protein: CASSLATGGTGGYTF
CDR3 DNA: TGCGCCAGCAGCCTAGCGACAGGGGGCACTGGCGGCTACACCTTC